A selection of T cell receptor beta chains follows, all from one sample in a study of T cells in Graves' hyperthyroidism and ophthalmopathy. Each CDR3 protein gets one entry after TCRdb re-called the multiplex PCR reads with MiXCR. Among around 400,000 distinct CDR3 sequences, 13% were seen once, and the ten largest hold less than 10%. The sequencing sample was made of blood. The receptors were gathered from a woman between 18 and 30 years old with Graves' hyperthyroidism. CDR3s include the opening cysteine and the closing phenylalanine or tryptophan. D genes are given only for firm matches. Some rows have no size entry. The others give once, few or many, or a class for an expanded clone.

V	D	J	size	DNA	CDR3
TRBV12-3/TRBV12-4	-	TRBJ2-7	-	TGTGCCAGCAGTTTGGCTCTGGGGCCGCCCGGCGAGCAGTACTTC	CASSLALGPPGEQYF
TRBV24-1	-	TRBJ1-3	-	TGTGCCACCAGTGCCGGGACTGCAGGAAACACCATATATTTT	CATSAGTAGNTIYF
TRBV5-6	-	TRBJ1-1	few	TGTGCCAGCAGCTGGGGATGGACAGCGACCATGAACACTGAAGCTTTCTTT	CASSWGWTATMNTEAFF
TRBV27	TRBD2	TRBJ2-1	many	TGTGCCAGCAGTTTGTCGGGGGGGATCTTAGCGGGGGACATCAATGAGCAGTTCTTC	CASSLSGGILAGDINEQFF
TRBV12-3/TRBV12-4	-	TRBJ1-1	many	TGTGCCAGCAGTTTGTACAGCCAAACGAACACTGAAGCTTTCTTT	CASSLYSQTNTEAFF
TRBV18	-	TRBJ1-1	-	TGTGCCAGCTCACCAGGGTACGCTGAAGCTTTCTTT	CASSPGYAEAFF
TRBV7-3	-	TRBJ2-3	many	TGTGCCAGCAGCTACCGGGACAGCACAGATACGCAGTATTTT	CASSYRDSTDTQYF
TRBV25-1	-	TRBJ1-1	many	TGTGCCAGCAGTCCCTTAGGGAGTGGGGGGCAGAACACTGAAGCTTTCTTT	CASSPLGSGGQNTEAFF
TRBV25-1	-	TRBJ2-1	few	TGTGCCAGCAGCCCCGGGACAGCGGGCTATAATGAGCAGTTCTTC	CASSPGTAGYNEQFF
TRBV20-1	-	TRBJ2-7	-	TGCGGTGCTAGATCCGAGGCGGCTGGCAGCTCCTACGAGCAGTACTTC	CGARSEAAGSSYEQYF
TRBV6-1	-	TRBJ1-2	many	TGTGCCAGCAGTAGCCGGGACACCGACTATGGCTACACCTTC	CASSSRDTDYGYTF
TRBV20-1	-	TRBJ2-7	few	TGCAGTGCTAGGTCCTACCGGGACACCTACGAGCAGTACTTC	CSARSYRDTYEQYF
TRBV11-2	-	TRBJ2-3	many	TGTGCCAGCAGCCTCTATAGCCCCGGTACGCAGTATTTT	CASSLYSPGTQYF
TRBV7-2	TRBD1	TRBJ1-1	many	TGTGCCAGCAGCTTAGCAGGGGGCATGGGAACTGAAGCTTTCTTT	CASSLAGGMGTEAFF
TRBV2	-	TRBJ2-7	-	TGTGCCAGCGCGGGGACTGACGAGCAGTACTTC	CASAGTDEQYF
TRBV12-3/TRBV12-4	-	TRBJ2-1	many	TGTGCCAGCAGTTTCCAGAAAACCTACAATGAGCAGTTCTTC	CASSFQKTYNEQFF
TRBV13	TRBD1	TRBJ1-2	many	TGTGCCAGCAGCTTAGCCCCCGGACAGGGAGTGAGCGGCTACACCTTC	CASSLAPGQGVSGYTF
TRBV7-2	-	TRBJ2-1	many	TGTGCCAGCAGCCTTTATGAGTACAATGAGCAGTTCTTC	CASSLYEYNEQFF